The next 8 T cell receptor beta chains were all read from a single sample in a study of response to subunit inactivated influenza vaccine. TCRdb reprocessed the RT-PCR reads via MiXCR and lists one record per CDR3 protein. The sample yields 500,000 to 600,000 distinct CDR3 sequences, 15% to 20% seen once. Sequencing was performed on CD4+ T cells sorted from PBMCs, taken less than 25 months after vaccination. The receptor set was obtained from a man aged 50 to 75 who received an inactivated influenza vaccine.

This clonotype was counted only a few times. This chain's CDR3 is CSVEGYRGGTEAFF. The DNA for the CDR3 is TGCAGCGTTGAAGGGTACAGGGGGGGGACTGAAGCTTTCTTT. The rearrangement uses TRBV29-1 and TRBJ1-1; 8 bases fit TRBD1. The V segment lost 1 base and the J segment 5 bases; nucleotides outside the gene matches: 6. This CDR3 comprises 14 residues. CDR1 and CDR2 from the germline V gene are SQVTM and ANQGSEA.

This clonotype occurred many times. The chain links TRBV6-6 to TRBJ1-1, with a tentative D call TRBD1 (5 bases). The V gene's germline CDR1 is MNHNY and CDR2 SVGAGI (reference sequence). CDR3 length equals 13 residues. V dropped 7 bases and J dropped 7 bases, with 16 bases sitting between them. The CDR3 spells CASITWTQHEAFF. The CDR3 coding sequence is TGTGCCAGCATTACATGGACACAGCATGAAGCTTTCTTT.

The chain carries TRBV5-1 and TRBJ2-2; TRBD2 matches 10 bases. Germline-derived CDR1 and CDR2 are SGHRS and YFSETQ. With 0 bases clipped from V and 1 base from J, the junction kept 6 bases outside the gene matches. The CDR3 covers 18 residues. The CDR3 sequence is CASSLVLAGAKNTGELFF. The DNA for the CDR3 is TGCGCCAGCAGCTTGGTTCTAGCGGGAGCTAAGAACACCGGGGAGCTGTTTTTT. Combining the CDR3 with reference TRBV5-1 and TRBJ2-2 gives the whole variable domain KAGVTQTPRYLIKTRGQQVTLSCSPISGHRSVSWYQQTPGQGLQFLFEYFSETQRNKGNFPGRFSGRQFSNSRSEMNVSTLELGDSALYLCASSLVLAGAKNTGELFFGEGSRLTVL.

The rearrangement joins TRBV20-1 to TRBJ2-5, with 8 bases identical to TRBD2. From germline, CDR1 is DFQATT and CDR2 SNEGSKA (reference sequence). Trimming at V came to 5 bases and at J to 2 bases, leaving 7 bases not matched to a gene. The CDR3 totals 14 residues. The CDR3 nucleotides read TGCAGTGCTCCCCTACTAGCGGCTCAAGAGACCCAGTACTTC. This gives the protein CSAPLLAAQETQYF.

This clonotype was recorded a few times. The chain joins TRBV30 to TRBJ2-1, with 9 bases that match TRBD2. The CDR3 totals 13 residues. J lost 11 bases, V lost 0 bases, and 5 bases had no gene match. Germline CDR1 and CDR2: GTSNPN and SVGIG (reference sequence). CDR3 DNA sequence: TGTGCCTGGAGTGTAGCGGGGGGCTCCCAGCAGTTCTTC. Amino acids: CAWSVAGGSQQFF.

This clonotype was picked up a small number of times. This chain's CDR3 is CASSPPFWDGNYGYTF. CDR3 bases: TGTGCCAGCTCACCGCCTTTCTGGGACGGCAACTATGGCTACACCTTC. The chain has TRBV18 and TRBJ1-2; D perhaps matches TRBD1 (5 bases). CDR3 length: 16 residues. Trimming cost V 3 bases and J 2 bases, with 16 bases left between them. Germline V gives CDR1 KGHSH, CDR2 LQKENI.

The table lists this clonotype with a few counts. The CDR3 DNA sequence: TGTGCCAGCAGTGCTTATACCGGGACTACCACAGATACGCAGTATTTT. This encodes CASSAYTGTTTDTQYF. The rearrangement joins TRBV2 to TRBJ2-3, with 7 positions matching TRBD2. Germline V gives CDR1 SNHLY, CDR2 FYNNEI. After removal of 4 bases from V and 2 bases from J, the junction contained 9 bases not matched to a gene. This CDR3 is 16 amino acids long.

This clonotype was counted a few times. CDR3 nucleotides: TGCAGTGCAAGTAGCGGGAGTGGGGGTCGAAATGAGCAGTTCTTC. Translated, it gives CSASSGSGGRNEQFF. The rearrangement links TRBV20-1 to TRBJ2-1; 9 nucleotides align to TRBD2. V trimming: 6 bases; J trimming: 7 bases; junction bases outside the gene matches: 13. Germline V gene sequence: CDR1 DFQATT, CDR2 SNEGSKA (reference sequence). The CDR3 runs 15 residues.